This TCR beta chain was profiled in a study of cytomegalovirus exposure and HLA in healthy donors. Across the study: The use of the same platform for the 95 to 150 validation repertoires and the approximately 730 first-cohort repertoires was reported by a later analysis.

The donors were in the approximately 130-subject validation cohort; that cohort was separate from the approximately 700-subject first cohort. On this clone itself: The antigen is unknown.

Findings and caveats of the study: Per published reports, the classifier diagnosed cytomegalovirus status with high specificity and sensitivity. The listing of roughly 160 TCR beta chains classed them as cytomegalovirus-associated.

Libraries were prepared by immunoSEQ multiplex PCR; TCRdb keeps only in-frame clonotypes and omits some of them. The sample contains fewer than 150,000 clones, around nine tenths of which appear only once. Unmatched junction bases numbered 7, after V lost 4 bases and J lost 1 base. There are 16 residues in the CDR3. The germline V gene encodes CDR1 SGHDT and CDR2 YYEEEE. This clonotype was obtained from a young woman in good health and CMV-seropositive. The specimen was PBMCs. The chain recombines TRBV5-6 with TRBJ2-7; 11 bases map to TRBD2. The CDR3 DNA follows: TGTGCCAGCAGCGTGCCGGGACTAGCGGAATCCTACGAGCAGTACTTC. This gives the protein CASSVPGLAESYEQYF.